The 27 T cell receptor beta chains listed next were all sequenced from one sample in a study of blood T cell repertoires in COVID-19. Measured with immunoSEQ multiplex PCR; TCRdb has only the in-frame clones, and not every one. Altogether about 250,000 clones are present, over 75% being singletons, with the ten largest covering around 3.1%. What was sequenced was PBMCs or T cells enriched from blood (not recorded which). The origin of the receptors is a woman aged 40 to 50 who had been exposed to COVID-19.

The genes are TRBV25-1 and TRBJ1-2; TRBD1 aligns across 7 bases. V was pared by 6 bases and J by 8 bases, with 6 bases of the junction left unmatched. The length of the CDR3 is 12 residues. In germline, CDR1 is MGHDK, CDR2 SYGVNS. For the CDR3, the DNA is TGTGCCAGCAGCTCGACAGGGAGAGGCTACACCTTC. It translates to CASSSTGRGYTF.

This sequence joins TRBV2 and TRBJ1-5, with unresolved D. Trimming removed 4 bases from V and 2 bases from J, with 15 bases in between. CDR1 is SNHLY and CDR2 is FYNNEI in the germline V gene. This CDR3 contains 16 residues. The CDR3 region is CASSGRWVVGNQPQHF. CDR3 nucleotide sequence: TGTGCCAGCAGTGGGAGGTGGGTAGTAGGCAATCAGCCCCAGCATTTT.

CDR3 DNA: TGTGCCAGCGGGACAGGGAGCTACGAGCAGTACTTC. Protein sequence: CASGTGSYEQYF. The chain links TRBV28 to TRBJ2-7; 9 nucleotides match TRBD1. The CDR3 loop spans 12 amino acids. The V gene's germline CDR1 is MDHEN and CDR2 SYDVKM. V lost 8 bases to trimming and J lost 3 bases; unmatched junction nucleotides: 2.

V is TRBV11-2 and J is TRBJ2-1, with 12 nucleotides matching TRBD2. The V gene's germline CDR1 is SGHAT and CDR2 FQNNGV. This CDR3 comprises 19 residues. Losses at the gene ends were 5 bases for V and 8 bases for J; bases not matched to a gene: 19. The CDR3 sequence is CASSHPSDGTSGRADEQFF. In DNA form, the CDR3 reads TGTGCCAGCAGCCACCCCTCCGATGGGACTAGCGGGCGGGCTGATGAGCAGTTCTTC.

This chain uses TRBV7-8 with TRBJ2-4; 8 bases match TRBD1. The germline V gene encodes CDR1 SGHVS and CDR2 FQNEAQ. V lost 5 bases and J lost 0; bases outside the gene matches: 3. CDR3 size: 15 residues. The CDR3, as DNA: TGTGCCAGCAGCATACAGGGGGTAGCCAAAAACATTCAGTACTTC. Its protein product is CASSIQGVAKNIQYF.

The V call is TRBV11-3, the J call TRBJ1-2, with 7 bases aligning to TRBD1. CDR1 is SGHNT and CDR2 is YENEEA in the germline V gene. The CDR3 spans 13 residues. The J segment lost 4 bases and the V segment lost 5 bases, leaving 4 bases of the junction unmatched. The CDR3: CASSGQDRYGYTF. The CDR3 DNA follows: TGTGCCAGCAGCGGACAGGACCGCTATGGCTACACCTTC.

V is TRBV6-5 and J is TRBJ2-7; 7 nucleotides line up with TRBD2. Trimming removed 7 bases from V and 0 bases from J; junction bases left unmatched: 6. Germline CDR1 is MNHEY and CDR2 is SVGAGI. The CDR3 is made up of 14 amino acids. The DNA of the CDR3 is TGTGCCAGCAACAGAGCGGGGCTCTCCTACGAGCAGTACGTC. Its translation is CASNRAGLSYEQYV.

This chain joins TRBV5-1 and TRBJ2-5, with 10 bases matching TRBD1. In germline, CDR1 is SGHRS, CDR2 YFSETQ. This CDR3 has 15 amino acids. The V gene end was trimmed by 4 bases and the J gene end by 3 bases; junction bases not matched to a gene: 6. CDR3 DNA: TGCGCCAGCAGCGAGGACAGGGGGGATAAAGAGACCCAGTACTTC. Protein sequence: CASSEDRGDKETQYF.

This rearrangement joins TRBV6-5 to TRBJ1-1, with TRBD1 identical over 7 bases. Per germline, CDR1 MNHEY and CDR2 SVGAGI. The V segment lost 5 bases and the J segment 4 bases; nucleotides outside the gene matches: 10. The CDR3 is made up of 15 amino acids. As DNA, the CDR3 is TGTGCCAGCAGTCTCCGACCGACAGGGATCACTGAAGCTTTCTTT. Protein product: CASSLRPTGITEAFF.

The chain recombines TRBV7-2 with TRBJ2-2; no clear D gene. CDR3 size: 15 residues. V shed 2 bases and J shed 2 bases, with 9 bases lying between them. CDR1 SGHTA and CDR2 FQGNSA come from the germline V gene. Written as DNA, the CDR3 is TGTGCCAGCAGCTTATCTCAGCGAAACACCGGGGAGCTGTTTTTT. It specifies CASSLSQRNTGELFF.

This clone was counted once. The chain couples TRBV5-1 to TRBJ1-1, with 8 positions matching TRBD1. The CDR3 has 16 residues. V gave up 0 bases and J gave up 1 base; unmatched junction bases: 5. Germline lookup yields CDR1 SGHRS and CDR2 YFSETQ. Here the CDR3 reads CASSLAAGTGNTEAFF. CDR3 sequence (DNA): TGCGCCAGCAGCTTGGCCGCCGGGACAGGGAACACTGAAGCTTTCTTT.

The chain joins TRBV20-1 to TRBJ1-5; D is undetermined. The ends were cut back, 3 bases at V and 6 bases at J, with 9 bases in the middle. Germline CDR1 reads DFQATT; CDR2 reads SNEGSKA (reference sequence). The length of the CDR3 is 12 residues. In DNA, the CDR3 is TGCAGTGCTAGTGACCAATTTCAGCCCCAGCATTTT. Residues: CSASDQFQPQHF.

This clone was seen a single time. V is TRBV2 and J is TRBJ2-2; possible D gene TRBD1, 5 bases. In germline, CDR1 is SNHLY, CDR2 FYNNEI. The ends were cut back, 4 bases at V and 6 bases at J, with 21 bases in the middle. The CDR3 loop spans 17 amino acids. CDR3: CASSGGDVAIRAGELFF. CDR3 bases: TGTGCCAGCAGTGGGGGCGATGTGGCCATCCGTGCCGGGGAGCTGTTTTTT.

The J gene is TRBJ2-1, the V gene TRBV5-5; D may be TRBD1 (5 bases). Germline assignment: CDR1 SGHKS and CDR2 YYEKEE (reference sequence). Trimming removed 0 bases at V and 7 bases at J, with 17 bases between. The CDR3 extends over 16 amino acids. CDR3 sequence reads: CASSLGGPQGRNEQFF. DNA for the CDR3: TGTGCCAGCAGCTTGGGTGGGCCCCAGGGAAGGAATGAGCAGTTCTTC. Full variable domain (remainder filled in from reference TRBV5-5 and TRBJ2-1): DAGVTQSPTHLIKTRGQQVTLRCSPISGHKSVSWYQQVLGQGPQFIFQYYEKEERGRGNFPDRFSARQFPNYSSELNVNALLLGDSALYLCASSLGGPQGRNEQFFGPGTRLTVL.

This clone was counted a single time. The chain links TRBV7-2 to TRBJ2-7; 10 bases match TRBD1. The V gene end was trimmed by 2 bases and the J gene end by 1 base; junction bases not matched to a gene: 11. This CDR3 is 18 amino acids long. Germline CDR1 is SGHTA and CDR2 is FQGNSA. The CDR3 spells CASSLQGPRTGGSYEQYF. The CDR3 DNA follows: TGTGCCAGCAGCTTACAGGGACCCAGGACAGGGGGATCCTACGAGCAGTACTTC. The full variable domain, its missing parts supplied by reference TRBV7-2 and TRBJ2-7, is GAGVSQSPSNKVTEKGKDVELRCDPISGHTALYWYRQSLGQGLEFLIYFQGNSAPDKSGLPSDRFSAERTGGSVSTLTIQRTQQEDSAVYLCASSLQGPRTGGSYEQYFGPGTRLTVT.

The chain carries TRBV2 and TRBJ2-5; D gene ambiguous. The CDR3 is made up of 12 amino acids. CDR1 and CDR2 (germline): SNHLY, FYNNEI. The V gene lost 7 bases and the J gene lost 2 bases, with 8 bases spanning the gap. CDR3 coding DNA: TGTGCCAGCACATACATACAAGAGACCCAGTACTTC. Protein sequence: CASTYIQETQYF.

A single count supports this clone. The V and J genes are TRBV9 and TRBJ1-2; TRBD1 matches 8 bases. With 0 bases clipped from V and 4 bases from J, the junction kept 5 bases outside the gene matches. This CDR3 comprises 15 residues. Germline V CDR1 and CDR2: SGDLS, YYNGEE. The DNA for the CDR3 is TGTGCCAGCAGCGTAGCTGGACAGGGAGGCTATGGCTACACCTTC. Residues: CASSVAGQGGYGYTF.

The chain is built from TRBV15 and TRBJ2-3; a possible D gene is TRBD2 (6 bases). V was trimmed by 1 base and J by 5 bases, leaving 13 bases between them. The CDR3 sequence is 15 residues long. Germline-derived CDR1 and CDR2 are LNHNV and YYDKDF (reference sequence). The CDR3 loop is CATSRGPGVEDTQYF. The CDR3 nucleotides are TGTGCCACCAGCAGAGGACCGGGGGTGGAAGATACGCAGTATTTT.

In nucleotides, the CDR3 is TGCGCCAGCAGCCAAACCCGGGACAGGGGTAAATCAGATACGCAGTATTTT. It encodes CASSQTRDRGKSDTQYF. The V gene is TRBV4-1, the J gene TRBJ2-3; TRBD1 matches 10 bases. CDR1 and CDR2 (germline): MGHRA, YSYEKL. V lost 2 bases and J lost 4; bases outside the gene matches: 9. The CDR3 extends over 17 amino acids.

V gene TRBV12-3 or TRBV12-4 combines with J gene TRBJ2-6; no firm D call. Deletions cut 6 bases from V and 0 bases from J, with 3 bases between. The CDR3 has 13 amino acids. The CDR3 sequence: CASRYSGANVLTF. In nucleotides, the CDR3 is TGTGCCAGCAGATACTCTGGGGCCAACGTCCTGACTTTC.

The V and J genes are TRBV7-8 and TRBJ1-1; D unresolved. V was cut by 9 bases and J by 4 bases, with 18 bases left in between. The CDR3 is 14 amino acids. The germline V gene has CDR1 SGHVS and CDR2 FQNEAQ. As DNA, the CDR3 is TGTGCCAGTACCCGGTACGCGGGAAGCACTGAAGCTTTCTTT. Protein sequence: CASTRYAGSTEAFF.

This clone has just a few counts. The chain is built from TRBV7-2 and TRBJ2-6, with unresolved D. V was pared by 1 base and J by 4 bases, with 8 bases between. There are 15 residues in the CDR3. Germline V gives CDR1 SGHTA, CDR2 FQGNSA. The CDR3 reads CASSLEWAGANVLTF. In nucleotides, the CDR3 is TGTGCCAGCAGCTTAGAGTGGGCCGGGGCCAACGTCCTGACTTTC.

V gene TRBV27 combines with J gene TRBJ1-2, with D possibly being TRBD1 (5 bases). Germline V gives CDR1 MNHEY, CDR2 SMNVEV (reference sequence). CDR3 length: 15 residues. The V end lost 2 bases, the J end lost 3 bases, and 13 bases lay between the germline ends. The CDR3 DNA is TGTGCCAGCAGTTTAGGTCGCGGGGGGGACTATGGCTACACCTTC. Its translation: CASSLGRGGDYGYTF.

The chain is built from TRBV6-2 or TRBV6-3 and TRBJ2-3; 7 bases align to TRBD2. There are 17 residues in the CDR3. The V segment lost 4 bases and the J segment 1 base; nucleotides outside the gene matches: 11. The germline CDR1 and CDR2 sequences are MNHEY and SVGEGT. In DNA form, the CDR3 reads TGTGCCAGCAGTTTCAGGGACTACATATCTCGCACAGATACGCAGTATTTT. Its protein is CASSFRDYISRTDTQYF.

V and J are TRBV19 and TRBJ2-3; TRBD1 aligns across 9 bases. This CDR3 has 15 residues. The germline V gene encodes CDR1 LNHDA and CDR2 SQIVND (reference sequence). J lost 7 bases, V lost 4 bases, and 9 bases had no gene match. The CDR3 loop is CASSTLGQGVNTQYF. As DNA, the CDR3 is TGTGCCAGTAGTACTCTGGGACAGGGCGTTAATACGCAGTATTTT.

The rearrangement uses TRBV5-1 and TRBJ1-2, with 8 bases aligning to TRBD1. The CDR3 is 14 amino acids. V was clipped by 7 bases and J by 8 bases; unmatched bases: 13. Per the germline V gene, CDR1 is SGHRS and CDR2 is YFSETQ. The CDR3 region is CASGDRTGNVGYTF. The CDR3 nucleotides are TGCGCCAGCGGAGACCGGACAGGGAACGTCGGCTACACCTTC.

The chain uses TRBV5-1 and TRBJ1-6; D is unclear. Looked up from germline, CDR1 is SGHRS and CDR2 is YFSETQ. Trimming took off 4 bases at V and 8 bases at J, with 13 bases between the two ends. CDR3 length: 14 amino acids. The CDR3 DNA reads as TGCGCCAGCAGCACCGACATGAGGGATTCACCCCTCCACTTT. This encodes CASSTDMRDSPLHF.